This T cell receptor beta chain comes out of a study of metastatic and nonmetastatic thyroid tumors. Across the whole study: For malignant and benign thyroid patients, tumor or nodule tissue and blood were the sources whose repertoires were compared.

How the authors handled the data: The study built a papillary thyroid cancer distant-metastasis classifier from CDR3 differences across clinicopathological groups. TCRdb re-called the PCR reads via MiXCR. The V and J calls reflect TCRdb's pipeline rather than the authors' work. This sample has approximately 13,000 clones; roughly 21% occur once, and the top ten carry around 13%. Patients were all untreated before their thyroid surgery. Sequences were obtained from adjacent normal tissue. The TCR sequence derives from a female donor with papillary thyroid cancer or a benign thyroid nodule (not recorded which). Some clones in this sample may be carry-over from other donors' samples.

CDR3 residues: CASSSPRDRGGKSSYNEQFF. As DNA, the CDR3 is TGTGCCAGCAGCTCCCCCCGGGACAGGGGTGGAAAGAGCTCCTACAATGAGCAGTTCTTC. The chain joins TRBV11-1 to TRBJ2-1; 10 bases are a match to TRBD1. V trimming: 4 bases; J trimming: 0 bases; junction bases outside the gene matches: 15. This CDR3 comprises 20 residues. From germline, CDR1 is SGHAT and CDR2 FQDESV (reference sequence).